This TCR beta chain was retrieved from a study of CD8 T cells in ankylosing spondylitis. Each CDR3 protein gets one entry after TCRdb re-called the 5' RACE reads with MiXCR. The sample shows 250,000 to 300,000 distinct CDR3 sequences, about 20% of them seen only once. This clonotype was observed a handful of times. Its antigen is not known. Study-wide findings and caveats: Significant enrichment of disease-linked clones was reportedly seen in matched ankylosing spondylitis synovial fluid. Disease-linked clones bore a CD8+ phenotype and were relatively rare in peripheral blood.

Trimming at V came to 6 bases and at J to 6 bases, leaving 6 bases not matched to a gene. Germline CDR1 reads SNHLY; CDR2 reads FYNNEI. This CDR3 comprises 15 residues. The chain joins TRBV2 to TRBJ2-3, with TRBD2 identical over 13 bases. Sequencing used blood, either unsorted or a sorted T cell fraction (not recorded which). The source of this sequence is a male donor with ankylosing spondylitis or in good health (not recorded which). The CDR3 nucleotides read TGTGCCAGCAGCTGGACTAGCGGGAGTGGGGATACGCAGTATTTT. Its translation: CASSWTSGSGDTQYF.